A single sample gave rise to the 23 T cell receptor beta chains below, sequenced in a study of blood T cell repertoires in COVID-19. The table came from immunoSEQ multiplex PCR; TCRdb's copy has only in-frame clones and leaves some out. Of some 380,000 clones listed, 81% are singletons. Sequencing was done on a sample of peripheral blood. The receptors were sampled from a human donor with acute or convalescent COVID-19. The donor label of this sample is uncertain.

CDR3 nucleotide sequence: TGTGCCTGGAAAACGGGACTGCGTCCCTACGAGCAGTACTTC. Translated: CAWKTGLRPYEQYF. The genes are TRBV30 and TRBJ2-7; D might be TRBD2 (6 bases). Trimming took 4 bases from V and 2 from J, leaving 15 bases between them. CDR1 is GTSNPN and CDR2 is SVGIG in the germline V gene (reference sequence). This CDR3 has 14 residues.

V usage is TRBV5-5 and J usage is TRBJ1-6, with TRBD1 matching over 7 bases. The CDR3 covers 16 residues. The V segment lost 1 base and the J segment 9 bases; nucleotides outside the gene matches: 10. CDR1 is SGHKS, CDR2 YYEKEE, per germline (reference sequence). CDR3 bases: TGTGCCAGCAGCTTGACCCGGACAGGATTTAGTTCACCCCTCCACTTT. It is translated as CASSLTRTGFSSPLHF.

This chain links TRBV2 with TRBJ2-7; 9 nucleotides agree with TRBD1. CDR1 SNHLY and CDR2 FYNNEI come from the germline V gene. This CDR3 is 12 amino acids long. With 9 bases clipped from V and 5 bases from J, the junction kept 5 bases outside the gene matches. The CDR3, as DNA: TGTGCCAGTGGGGGGACAGGGCACGAGCAGTACTTC. Translating it yields CASGGTGHEQYF.

CDR3 region: CAWSGTAGRNYGYTF. Written as DNA, the CDR3 is TGTGCCTGGAGTGGGACAGCGGGGAGGAACTATGGCTACACCTTC. The V call is TRBV30, the J call TRBJ1-2; a weak D match, TRBD1 (6 bases). The CDR3 covers 15 residues. V lost 1 base and J lost 2, with 14 bases in between. CDR1 is GTSNPN, CDR2 SVGIG, per germline (reference sequence).

The chain combines TRBV30 with TRBJ1-5; D is possibly TRBD1 (5 bases). Germline-derived CDR1 and CDR2 are GTSNPN and SVGIG (reference sequence). V was shortened by 0 bases and J by 0 bases, with 9 bases between the two germline ends. The CDR3 is 15 residues long. DNA for the CDR3: TGTGCCTGGAGTGTGGAGGGGCCTAGCAATCAGCCCCAGCATTTT. Its protein is CAWSVEGPSNQPQHF.

This clone was seen more than once but under ten times. V gene TRBV19 combines with J gene TRBJ2-1, with TRBD2 matching 8 bases. V shed 6 bases and J 7 bases; nucleotides not matched to a gene: 14. The V gene's germline CDR1 is LNHDA and CDR2 SQIVND (reference sequence). The CDR3 is made up of 16 amino acids. The CDR3 bases are TGTGCCAGTAGGGTCGGCGCTTCGGGAGGGCGGAATGAGCAGTTCTTC. Encoded protein: CASRVGASGGRNEQFF. Filled out from reference TRBV19 and TRBJ2-1, the complete variable domain reads DGGITQSPKYLFRKEGQNVTLSCEQNLNHDAMYWYRQDPGQGLRLIYYSQIVNDFQKGDIAEGYSVSREKKESFPLTVTSAQKNPTAFYLCASRVGASGGRNEQFFGPGTRLTVL.

The V gene is TRBV10-3, the J gene TRBJ2-3; D might be TRBD1 (6 bases). Trimming stripped 10 bases from V and 8 bases from J, with 13 bases between. CDR1 and CDR2 (germline): ENHRY, SYGVKD. The CDR3 has 11 residues. DNA of the CDR3: TGTGCCAGTTCAGGGGATGCTACGCAGTATTTT. The encoded protein is CASSGDATQYF.

The rearrangement uses TRBV7-9 and TRBJ2-7; tentatively, D is TRBD1 (6 bases). CDR1 and CDR2 (germline): SEHNR, FQNEAQ (reference sequence). The CDR3 contains 14 residues. V was shortened by 5 bases and J by 3 bases, with 14 bases between the two germline ends. The CDR3 loop reads CASSHRDIVYEQYF. For the CDR3, the DNA is TGTGCCAGCAGCCACCGGGACATCGTCTACGAGCAGTACTTC.

About this clone itself: The sample has other DNA sequences that encode this CDR3 too. J is TRBJ1-1 and V is TRBV5-1, with 9 positions matching TRBD1. V lost 4 bases to trimming and J lost 1 base; unmatched junction nucleotides: 5. CDR1 and CDR2 from the germline V gene are SGHRS and YFSETQ. The CDR3 covers 15 residues. The DNA of the CDR3 is TGCGCCAGCAGCCCTAGGGACAGGGAGAACACTGAAGCTTTCTTT. Translated: CASSPRDRENTEAFF.

This clone was picked up one time. This rearrangement joins TRBV21-1 to TRBJ2-7; the table's D call of TRBD2 was not tested on the DNA. TRBV21-1 is a pseudogene locus. The CDR3 length is 14 residues. CDR3 amino acids: CASRAGGLPYEQYF. The CDR3 DNA reads as TGTGCCAGCAGGGCGGGAGGTCTGCCCTACGAGCAGTACTTC.

The J gene is TRBJ1-2, the V gene TRBV7-8; D is uncertain. Germline V gives CDR1 SGHVS, CDR2 FQNEAQ. Trimming cost V 1 base and J 4 bases, with 10 bases left between them. There are 14 residues in the CDR3. The CDR3 is CASSLEGGFYGYTF. Written as DNA, the CDR3 is TGTGCCAGCAGCTTAGAAGGAGGGTTCTATGGCTACACCTTC. The full variable domain, completed using reference TRBV7-8 and TRBJ1-2, is GAGVSQSPRYKVAKRGQDVALRCDPISGHVSLFWYQQALGQGPEFLTYFQNEAQLDKSGLPSDRFFAERPEGSVSTLKIQRTQQEDSAVYLCASSLEGGFYGYTFGSGTRLTVV.

The chain recombines TRBV27 with TRBJ2-5, with 10 bases lining up with TRBD1. With V trimmed by 5 bases and J by 6 bases, 12 bases remained unmatched. This CDR3 is built from 16 residues. The germline V gene has CDR1 MNHEY and CDR2 SMNVEV (reference sequence). The CDR3 DNA follows: TGTGCCAGCAGTACGCCGACAGGGGGCGCTTGGAAGACCCAGTACTTC. It specifies CASSTPTGGAWKTQYF.

V usage is TRBV29-1 and J usage is TRBJ1-2, with unresolved D. The CDR3 covers 12 residues. Germline CDR1 SQVTM, CDR2 ANQGSEA. V lost 4 bases, J lost 3 bases, and 9 bases lay in between. The CDR3 sequence: CSVGAGYYGYTF. For the CDR3, the DNA is TGCAGCGTTGGGGCCGGATACTATGGCTACACCTTC.

The chain couples TRBV6-6 to TRBJ1-6; 7 bases map to TRBD1. The germline gives CDR1 MNHNY, CDR2 SVGAGI (reference sequence). The CDR3 has 15 amino acids. The trim removed 8 bases at V and 0 bases at J, leaving 4 bases unmatched. The CDR3 DNA follows: TGTGCCAGCGAGGGGGCTTTCTCCTATAATTCACCCCTCCACTTT. This codes for CASEGAFSYNSPLHF.

This chain joins TRBV28 and TRBJ1-6; D unclear. V was shortened by 8 bases and J by 0 bases, with 11 bases between the two germline ends. CDR1 MDHEN and CDR2 SYDVKM come from the germline V gene. This CDR3 contains 15 residues. This chain's CDR3 is CASYPGNSYNSPLHF. The CDR3 nucleotides are TGTGCCAGCTACCCGGGAAACTCCTATAATTCACCCCTCCACTTT.

J is TRBJ2-3 and V is TRBV5-1; 8 nucleotides align to TRBD2. V shed 4 bases, J shed 2 bases, and the junction held 3 bases outside the gene matches. The CDR3 totals 14 residues. Germline-derived CDR1 and CDR2 are SGHRS and YFSETQ. CDR3 sequence: CASSRAGVTDTQYF. DNA for the CDR3: TGCGCCAGCAGCCGAGCGGGGGTCACAGATACGCAGTATTTT.

About this clone itself: Other DNA sequences within the sample encode an identical CDR3. The chain carries TRBV3-1 (or the pseudogene TRBV3-2) and TRBJ2-1; 12 positions match TRBD2. Losses at the gene ends were 4 bases for V and 3 bases for J; bases not matched to a gene: 1. Germline CDR1 is LGHDT and CDR2 is YNNKEL (reference sequence). CDR3 length: 15 residues. CDR3 residues: CASSLTSGGYNEQFF. DNA of the CDR3: TGTGCCAGCAGCCTGACTAGCGGGGGCTACAATGAGCAGTTCTTC.

This chain links TRBV7-9 with TRBJ1-1; D is ambiguous. CDR1 is SEHNR, CDR2 FQNEAQ, per germline (reference sequence). The length of the CDR3 is 13 residues. Trimming shortened V by 5 bases and J by 4 bases, and 11 bases separated the two germline ends. CDR3 region: CASSPERSTEAFF. CDR3 sequence (DNA): TGTGCCAGCAGCCCGGAGAGGAGCACTGAAGCTTTCTTT. Complete variable domain (other parts from reference TRBV7-9 and TRBJ1-1): DTGVSQNPRHKITKRGQNVTFRCDPISEHNRLYWYRQTLGQGPEFLTYFQNEAQLEKSRLLSDRFSAERPKGSFSTLEIQRTEQGDSAMYLCASSPERSTEAFFGQGTRLTVV.

J is TRBJ1-2 and V is TRBV28, with D perhaps matching TRBD1 (6 bases). Per germline, CDR1 MDHEN and CDR2 SYDVKM. Deletions cut 5 bases from V and 6 bases from J, with 13 bases between. The CDR3 runs 13 residues. CDR3 bases: TGTGCCAGCAGTCTCGCCAGGGGAGATGGCTACACCTTC. It codes for CASSLARGDGYTF.

This chain joins TRBV2 and TRBJ1-1, with a weak D call TRBD1 (6 bases). Looked up from germline, CDR1 is SNHLY and CDR2 is FYNNEI. V lost 4 bases, J lost 3 bases, and 15 bases lay in between. The CDR3 is made up of 15 amino acids. CDR3 protein: CASSGQGRLYTEAFF. CDR3 nucleotides: TGTGCCAGCAGTGGCCAGGGGCGGCTGTACACTGAAGCTTTCTTT.

This clone was seen more than once but under ten times. Within the sample, other DNA sequences also encode this same CDR3. V usage is TRBV7-9 and J usage is TRBJ2-1; D possibly corresponds to TRBD2 (6 bases). Germline assignment: CDR1 SEHNR and CDR2 FQNEAQ (reference sequence). The CDR3 sequence is 16 residues long. V lost 2 bases to trimming and J lost 0 bases, with 11 bases between them. CDR3 sequence (DNA): TGTGCCAGCAGCTTAAGTCGGGGGAGCTCCTACAATGAGCAGTTCTTC. Translation gives CASSLSRGSSYNEQFF.

This sequence joins TRBV6-6 and TRBJ1-5; D remains unclear. The CDR3 sequence is 16 residues long. V was pared by 0 bases and J by 3 bases, with 12 bases between. Germline V lookup: CDR1 MNHNY, CDR2 SVGAGI (reference sequence). DNA of the CDR3: TGTGCCAGCAGTTACTCGAGCACTTATAACAATCAGCCCCAGCATTTT. Amino acids: CASSYSSTYNNQPQHF.

V is TRBV30 and J is TRBJ2-3; 8 bases are a match to TRBD2. Germline V gene sequence: CDR1 GTSNPN, CDR2 SVGIG (reference sequence). CDR3 length: 14 amino acids. Germline trimming cut 0 bases from V and 6 bases from J; bases unmatched to any gene: 5. The CDR3 bases are TGTGCCTGGAGTGTATTTTCGGGAGGGGATACGCAGTATTTT. Amino acid sequence: CAWSVFSGGDTQYF.